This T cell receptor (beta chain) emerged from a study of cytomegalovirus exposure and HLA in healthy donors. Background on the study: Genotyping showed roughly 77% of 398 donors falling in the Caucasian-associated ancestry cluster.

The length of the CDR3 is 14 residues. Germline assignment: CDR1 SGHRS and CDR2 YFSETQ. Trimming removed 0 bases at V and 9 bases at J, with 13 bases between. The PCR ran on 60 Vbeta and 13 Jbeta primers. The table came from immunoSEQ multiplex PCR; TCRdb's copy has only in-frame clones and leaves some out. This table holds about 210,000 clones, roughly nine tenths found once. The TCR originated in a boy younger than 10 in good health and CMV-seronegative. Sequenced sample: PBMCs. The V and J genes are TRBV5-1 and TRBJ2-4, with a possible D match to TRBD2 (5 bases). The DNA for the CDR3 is TGCGCCAGCAGCTTGGAGTCTCGGGGTGGCATTCAGTACTTC. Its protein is CASSLESRGGIQYF. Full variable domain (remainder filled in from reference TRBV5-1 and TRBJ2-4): KAGVTQTPRYLIKTRGQQVTLSCSPISGHRSVSWYQQTPGQGLQFLFEYFSETQRNKGNFPGRFSGRQFSNSRSEMNVSTLELGDSALYLCASSLESRGGIQYFGAGTRLSVL.